This is a list of T cell receptor beta chains from one sample in a study of shared clonotypes between healthy human individuals. Using immunoSEQ multiplex PCR, the repertoire was profiled, and TCRdb retains in-frame clones only, with some absent. The sample records some 100,000 clones, about 70% being singletons. The sequenced sample was memory CD8+ T cells sorted from blood. All receptors come from a woman in her 30s in good health. CDR3s include the opening cysteine and the closing phenylalanine or tryptophan. Fields, in order: CDR3 length, clone size, V gene, D gene, J gene, CDR3 protein, CDR3 DNA. D genes are given only for firm matches. Size values are once, few and many counts, or a class for expanded clones, and some rows have none.

14	.	TRBV7-2	TRBD1	TRBJ2-7	CASSIDRASYEQYF	TGTGCCAGCAGCATTGACAGGGCCTCCTACGAGCAGTACTTC
17	.	TRBV7-9	TRBD2	TRBJ2-2	CASSSIPSGLNTGELFF	TGTGCCAGCAGCTCCATCCCTAGCGGGCTTAACACCGGGGAGCTGTTTTTT
17	.	TRBV5-8	.	TRBJ1-1	CASSQRYTGRMNTEAFF	TGTGCCAGCAGCCAAAGATATACAGGGCGCATGAACACTGAAGCTTTCTTT
17	.	TRBV5-6	.	TRBJ2-3	CASSLGTNRAPGDTQYF	TGTGCCAGCAGCTTGGGAACTAACAGGGCCCCCGGGGATACGCAGTATTTT
13	.	TRBV28	.	TRBJ2-3	CASSLWVADTQYF	TGTGCCAGCAGTCTCTGGGTGGCAGATACGCAGTATTTT
14	.	TRBV6-4	.	TRBJ1-5	CASSESGGGQPQHF	TGTGCCAGCAGTGAGTCTGGGGGCGGTCAGCCCCAGCATTTT
16	.	TRBV5-8	.	TRBJ2-7	CASTRVMGHPPYEQYF	TGTGCCAGCACAAGGGTTATGGGCCATCCCCCCTACGAGCAGTACTTC
17	once	TRBV6-1	TRBD1	TRBJ1-5	CASSEGTWDRGEQPQHF	TGTGCCAGCAGTGAAGGGACGTGGGACAGGGGGGAGCAGCCCCAGCATTTT
17	.	TRBV5-1	.	TRBJ2-4	CASSPPGHLLAKNIQYF	TGCGCCAGCAGTCCTCCAGGACACCTATTAGCCAAAAACATTCAGTACTTC
15	many	TRBV9	TRBD2	TRBJ2-1	CASSATSGRGDEQFF	TGTGCCAGCAGCGCCACTAGCGGGAGAGGGGATGAGCAGTTCTTC
14	.	TRBV5-1	TRBD1	TRBJ2-1	CASSATGVHNEQFF	TGCGCCAGCTCCGCGACAGGGGTCCACAATGAGCAGTTCTTC
12	.	TRBV7-9	.	TRBJ2-7	CASSFGDYEQYF	TGTGCCAGCAGCTTCGGAGACTACGAGCAGTACTTC
13	few	TRBV30	.	TRBJ2-7	CAWSGSYQGEQYF	TGTGCCTGGAGTGGAAGTTACCAGGGGGAGCAGTACTTC
15	.	TRBV19	.	TRBJ2-7	CASSIGAPGLYEQYF	TGTGCCAGTAGTATAGGGGCCCCAGGGCTCTACGAGCAGTACTTC
16	.	TRBV18	TRBD2	TRBJ2-3	CASSHTLAGDADTQYF	TGTGCCAGCTCACACACACTAGCGGGAGACGCAGATACGCAGTATTTT
16	.	TRBV6-4	TRBD1	TRBJ2-1	CASSGEVGQGLSEQFF	TGTGCCAGCAGTGGGGAGGTGGGACAGGGGCTCAGTGAGCAGTTCTTC